This T cell receptor (beta chain) emerged from a study of blood T cells in healthy people across ages. Broader study findings: Naive T cell percentage strongly correlated with TCR beta diversity. Across the age range, TCR beta diversity per million T cells fell in a roughly linear way. The lack of PBMC sorting stopped any conclusive naive versus antigen-experienced comparison.

Comment on this clonotype: Its specificity is not known.

Total RNA extracted from each sample amounted to at least 5.5 micrograms. Through a sample-barcoded 5' primer and a J-beta primer mix, a second PCR was run for roughly 6 to 11 cycles. TCRdb redid the calling of the 5' RACE reads with MiXCR, one entry per CDR3 protein. The sample yields some 880,000 distinct CDR3 sequences, approximately 35% seen once. This sequence originates from a man aged 18-30 years in good health. Sequencing was carried out using blood.

The CDR3 DNA reads as TGTGCCAGCAGCTTACACTCCGGGACGGAGCCCAATTCACCCCTCCACTTT. Residues: CASSLHSGTEPNSPLHF. V usage is TRBV7-2 and J usage is TRBJ1-6, with TRBD1 as a possible D gene (5 bases). The germline CDR1 and CDR2 sequences are SGHTA and FQGNSA. Trimming left V 2 bases short and J 7 bases short, with 18 bases between. The CDR3 has 17 amino acids.